Shown below are 11 T cell receptor beta chains from a single sample sequenced in a study of cytomegalovirus exposure and HLA in healthy donors. The PCR had 60 Vbeta and 13 Jbeta primers. The protocol was immunoSEQ multiplex PCR, while the TCRdb copy is restricted to in-frame clones and leaves out a portion. The data contain 110,000 to 150,000 clones, 75% to 90% of them singletons. The specimen was PBMCs. The receptors stem from a man aged 35 to 55 in good health and CMV-seronegative.

The chain couples TRBV6-6 to TRBJ2-5, with D maybe TRBD1 (5 bases). CDR1 and CDR2 from the germline V gene are MNHNY and SVGAGI (reference sequence). Between the trimmed V and J ends, which lost 8 bases and 1 base, there was a span of 8 bases. The CDR3 length is 12 residues. The CDR3 bases are TGTGCCAGCGTAGGGGTCCAAGAGACCCAGTACTTC. This encodes CASVGVQETQYF.

This chain links TRBV5-1 with TRBJ1-4, with a weak D call TRBD1 (6 bases). The CDR3 is 17 residues long. Germline CDR1 SGHRS, CDR2 YFSETQ. Trimming took off 0 bases at V and 7 bases at J, with 19 bases between the two ends. CDR3 protein: CASSLDSRGAGGEKLFF. The CDR3 DNA follows: TGCGCCAGCAGCTTGGACAGTCGGGGGGCGGGAGGTGAAAAACTGTTTTTT.

The chain combines TRBV2 with TRBJ2-5; D is perhaps TRBD1 (5 bases). The J call may be incorrect, as the DNA end agrees better with TRBJ2-7. CDR3 size: 13 residues. Germline V gene sequence: CDR1 SNHLY, CDR2 FYNNEI. CDR3 sequence (DNA): TGTGCCAGCAGGCAACAGGTCTCCTACGAGCAGTACTTC. Translated, it gives CASRQQVSYEQYF.

The CDR3 DNA sequence: TGTGCCAGCACCCCAACAGGGTTGGAGAACACTGAAGCTTTCTTT. Its translation: CASTPTGLENTEAFF. This chain links TRBV6-5 with TRBJ1-1, with a possible D match to TRBD1 (6 bases). Germline-derived CDR1 and CDR2 are MNHEY and SVGAGI. Trimming took 7 bases from V and 1 from J, leaving 16 bases between them. The CDR3 extends over 15 amino acids.

This rearrangement joins TRBV6-5 to TRBJ2-7; 11 positions agree with TRBD2. CDR1 and CDR2 (germline): MNHEY, SVGAGI. Trimming cost V 8 bases and J 4 bases; bases outside gene matches: 10. The CDR3 totals 15 residues. CDR3 sequence: CASLKVGTSGYEQYF. The CDR3 nucleotides are TGTGCCAGCCTTAAGGTGGGGACTAGCGGTTACGAGCAGTACTTC.

The rearrangement uses TRBV9 and TRBJ2-7; 9 bases are shared with TRBD1. Germline V lookup: CDR1 SGDLS, CDR2 YYNGEE. The CDR3 totals 14 residues. V was clipped by 5 bases and J by 3 bases; unmatched bases: 6. For the CDR3, the DNA is TGTGCCAGCAGTCACCGGGACAGGGACTACGAGCAGTACTTC. It encodes CASSHRDRDYEQYF.

This clone appeared a few times. This chain links TRBV19 with TRBJ2-1; 10 bases are a match to TRBD2. Germline CDR1 LNHDA, CDR2 SQIVND (reference sequence). The length of the CDR3 is 18 residues. The V gene end was trimmed by 2 bases and the J gene end by 0 bases; junction bases not matched to a gene: 7. The CDR3 DNA reads TGTGCCAGTAGTATACCTAGCGGGGGCCATAGCTCCTACAATGAGCAGTTCTTC. Encoded protein: CASSIPSGGHSSYNEQFF.

J is TRBJ2-7 and V is TRBV5-1, with D perhaps matching TRBD1 (7 bases). Trimming stripped 0 bases from V and 5 bases from J, with 21 bases between. Germline CDR1 reads SGHRS; CDR2 reads YFSETQ. CDR3 length: 17 residues. CDR3 region: CASSLAPGRQGVNEQYF. The CDR3 region has the DNA TGCGCCAGCAGCTTGGCCCCGGGGAGGCAGGGGGTCAACGAGCAGTACTTC.

The V call is TRBV11-3, the J call TRBJ2-7; 8 nucleotides line up with TRBD1. This CDR3 has 14 amino acids. Per germline, CDR1 SGHNT and CDR2 YENEEA. Unmatched junction bases numbered 5, after V lost 5 bases and J lost 2 bases. CDR3 coding DNA: TGTGCCAGCAGCCCTCGACAGGGGACCTACGAGCAGTACTTC. Amino acid sequence: CASSPRQGTYEQYF.

V is TRBV5-1 and J is TRBJ1-2; D is uncertain. The CDR3 has 13 amino acids. The germline V gene encodes CDR1 SGHRS and CDR2 YFSETQ. V was clipped by 1 base and J by 2 bases, with 6 bases between them. Here the CDR3 reads CASSLTENYGYTF. For the CDR3, the DNA is TGCGCCAGCAGCTTGACCGAGAACTATGGCTACACCTTC.

The rearrangement joins TRBV9 to TRBJ2-1; TRBD1 matches 11 bases. Per germline, CDR1 SGDLS and CDR2 YYNGEE. The length of the CDR3 is 17 residues. The ends lost 0 bases at V and 5 bases at J; junction bases unmatched: 7. In nucleotides, the CDR3 is TGTGCCAGCAGCGTAGTCCGAGGACAGGGGGCCCACAATGAGCAGTTCTTC. Protein product: CASSVVRGQGAHNEQFF.